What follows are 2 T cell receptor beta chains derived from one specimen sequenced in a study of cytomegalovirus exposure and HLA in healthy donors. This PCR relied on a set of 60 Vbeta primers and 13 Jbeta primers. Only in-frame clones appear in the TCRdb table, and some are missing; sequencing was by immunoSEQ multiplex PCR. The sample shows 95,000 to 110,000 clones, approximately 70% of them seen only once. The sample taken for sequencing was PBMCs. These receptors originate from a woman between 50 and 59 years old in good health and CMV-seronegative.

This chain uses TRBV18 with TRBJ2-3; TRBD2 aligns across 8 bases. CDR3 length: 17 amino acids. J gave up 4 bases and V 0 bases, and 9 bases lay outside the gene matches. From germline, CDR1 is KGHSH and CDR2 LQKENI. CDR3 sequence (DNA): TGTGCCAGCTCACCACCTCGGAGCGGGGGAGGGGCAGATACGCAGTATTTT. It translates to CASSPPRSGGGADTQYF.

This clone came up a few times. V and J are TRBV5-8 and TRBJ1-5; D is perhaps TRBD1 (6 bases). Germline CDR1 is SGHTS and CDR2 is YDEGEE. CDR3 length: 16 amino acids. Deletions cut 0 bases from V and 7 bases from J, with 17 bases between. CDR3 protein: CASSLGQQGPRQPQHF. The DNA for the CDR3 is TGTGCCAGCAGCTTGGGTCAACAGGGCCCTAGGCAGCCCCAGCATTTT. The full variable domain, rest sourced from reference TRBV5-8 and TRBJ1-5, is EAGVTQSPTHLIKTRGQQATLRCSPISGHTSVYWYQQALGLGLQFLLWYDEGEERNRGNFPPRFSGRQFPNYSSELNVNALELEDSALYLCASSLGQQGPRQPQHFGDGTRLSIL.